Listed here are 3 T cell receptor beta chains from one sample, sequenced in a study of cytomegalovirus exposure and HLA in healthy donors (dated by TCRdb to 2016 to 2017). Library preparation was by the immunoSEQ multiplex PCR assay. The multiplex PCR relied on a mix of 60 forward primers for TCR Vbeta segments and 13 reverse primers for TCR Jbeta segments. TCRdb carries this immuneACCESS record with in-frame sequences only. Its versions omit some clonotypes, under half of them owing to an unresolved V gene in the studies checked, with the rest unexplained. This sample lists roughly 160,000 clones; around 85% were detected once. The ten most abundant clones make up 1% of the sample. Sequencing was done on a sample of PBMCs. The source is a boy aged 2-9 years in good health and CMV-seronegative.

The chain carries TRBV11-2 and TRBJ2-3; D is undetermined. V shed 3 bases and J shed 2 bases, with 9 bases lying between them. Germline-derived CDR1 and CDR2 are SGHAT and FQNNGV. The CDR3 sequence is 14 residues long. The CDR3 loop is CASSLEPLTDTQYF. CDR3 sequence (DNA): TGTGCCAGCAGCTTGGAGCCTCTCACAGATACGCAGTATTTT.

The chain links TRBV6-6 to TRBJ2-5, with D possibly TRBD2 on 5 matching bases. Trimming took 1 base from V and 5 from J, leaving 11 bases between them. Germline CDR1 MNHNY, CDR2 SVGAGI (reference sequence). This CDR3 has 14 residues. The CDR3 coding sequence is TGTGCCAGCAGTTACTTTACTAGTAGCGAGACCCAGTACTTC. It is translated as CASSYFTSSETQYF.

The V and J genes are TRBV29-1 and TRBJ1-3; the D is unclear. The CDR3 is 14 amino acids. CDR1 is SQVTM and CDR2 is ANQGSEA in the germline V gene. V lost 5 bases and J 0 bases, leaving 11 bases between the germline ends. Here the CDR3 DNA reads TGCAGCGTTTACAACGCGGACTCTGGAAACACCATATATTTT. Translated, it gives CSVYNADSGNTIYF.